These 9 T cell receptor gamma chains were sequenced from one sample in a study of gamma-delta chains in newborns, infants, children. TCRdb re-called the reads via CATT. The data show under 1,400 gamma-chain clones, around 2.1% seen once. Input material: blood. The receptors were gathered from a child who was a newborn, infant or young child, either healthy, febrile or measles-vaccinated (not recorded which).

The CDR3 protein is CALWEVYRQELGKKIKVF. The CDR3 nucleotides read TGTGCCTTGTGGGAGGTGTATCGGCAAGAGTTGGGCAAAAAAATCAAGGTATTT. The rearrangement links TRGV9 to TRGJP. CDR1 is GITISATS and CDR2 is ISYDGTV in the germline V gene (reference sequence). The CDR3 is made up of 18 amino acids. The V and J ends lost 0 bases and 2 bases, in that order; junction bases with no gene match: 4.

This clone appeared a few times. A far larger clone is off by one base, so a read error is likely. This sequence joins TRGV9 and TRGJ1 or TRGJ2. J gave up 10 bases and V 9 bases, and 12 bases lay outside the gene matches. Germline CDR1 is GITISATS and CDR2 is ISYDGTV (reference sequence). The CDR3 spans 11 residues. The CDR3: CALRPGIKKLF. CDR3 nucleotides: TGTGCCTTGAGGCCGGGAATCAAGAAACTCTTT.

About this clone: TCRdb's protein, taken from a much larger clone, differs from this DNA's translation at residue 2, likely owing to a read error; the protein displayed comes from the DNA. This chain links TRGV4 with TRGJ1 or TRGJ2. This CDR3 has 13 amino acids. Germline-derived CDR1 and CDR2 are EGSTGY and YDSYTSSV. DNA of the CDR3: TGTACCACCTGGAAAATTGAAGGGTATAAGAAACTCTTT. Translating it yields CTTWKIEGYKKLF.

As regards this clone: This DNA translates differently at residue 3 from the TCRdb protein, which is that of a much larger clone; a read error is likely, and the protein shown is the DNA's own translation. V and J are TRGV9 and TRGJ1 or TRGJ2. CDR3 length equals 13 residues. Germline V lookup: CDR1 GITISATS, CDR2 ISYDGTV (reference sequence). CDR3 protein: CASWETNYYKKLF. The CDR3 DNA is TGTGCCTCGTGGGAGACGAATTATTATAAGAAACTCTTT.

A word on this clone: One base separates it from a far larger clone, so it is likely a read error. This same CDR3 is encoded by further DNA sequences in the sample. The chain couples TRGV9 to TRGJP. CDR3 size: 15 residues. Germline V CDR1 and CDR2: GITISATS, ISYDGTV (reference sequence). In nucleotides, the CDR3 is TGTGCCTTGTGGGATCAAGAGTTGGGCAAAAAGATCAAGGTATTT. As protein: CALWDQELGKKIKVF.

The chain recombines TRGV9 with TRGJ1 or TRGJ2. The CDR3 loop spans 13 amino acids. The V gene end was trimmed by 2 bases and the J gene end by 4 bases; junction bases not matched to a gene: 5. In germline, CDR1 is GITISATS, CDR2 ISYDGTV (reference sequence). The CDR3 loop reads CALWEDDYYKKLF. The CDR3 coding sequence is TGTGCCTTGTGGGAGGATGACTATTATAAGAAACTCTTT.

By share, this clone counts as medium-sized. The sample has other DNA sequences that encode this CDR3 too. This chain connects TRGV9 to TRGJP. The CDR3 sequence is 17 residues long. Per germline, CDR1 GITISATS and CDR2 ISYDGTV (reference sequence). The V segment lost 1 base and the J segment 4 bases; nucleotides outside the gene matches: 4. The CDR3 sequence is CALWEVIQELGKKIKVF. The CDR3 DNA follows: TGTGCCTTGTGGGAGGTCATACAAGAGTTGGGCAAAAAAATCAAGGTATTT.

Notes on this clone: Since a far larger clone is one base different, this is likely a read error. CDR3 region: CALWEVLTPKLF. DNA of the CDR3: TGTGCCTTGTGGGAGGTGCTCACCCCCAAACTCTTT. V is TRGV9 and J is TRGJ1 or TRGJ2. The CDR3 is 12 residues long. J gave up 13 bases and V 0 bases, and 9 bases lay outside the gene matches. Germline V gene data show CDR1 as GITISATS and CDR2 as ISYDGTV (reference sequence).

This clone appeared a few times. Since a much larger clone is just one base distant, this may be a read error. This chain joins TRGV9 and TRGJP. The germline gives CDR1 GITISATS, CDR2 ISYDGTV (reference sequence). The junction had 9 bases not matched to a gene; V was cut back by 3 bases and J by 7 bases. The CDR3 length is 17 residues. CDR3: CALWEPLAELGKKIKVF. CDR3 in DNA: TGTGCCTTGTGGGAGCCTCTCGCGGAGTTGGGCAAAAAAATCAAGGTATTT.